This T cell receptor beta chain derives from a study of cytomegalovirus exposure and HLA in healthy donors. Findings and limits, study-wide: Reportedly, a later analysis found an Asian-associated ancestry cluster had fewer N-insertions than the roughly 700-donor mean. The study listed roughly 150 cytomegalovirus-associated TCR beta chains. Analysis was carried out at a later point, and it linked a missense DCLRE1C variant to TCR beta V- and J-gene trimming.

The PCR contained 60 Vbeta and 13 Jbeta primers. Assay: immunoSEQ multiplex PCR; the TCRdb copy retains only in-frame clones and omits some. The table shows around 91,000 clones, with roughly 60% occurring only once. Unrecorded immune exposure was likely among donors, who were nominally healthy when sampled. To note about this clone: Its antigen is unidentified. The CDR3 ends on some other residue instead of the conserved phenylalanine or tryptophan, so this is likely a read error. Because the CDR3's place on the DNA is in doubt, the DNA is left out and the CDR3 is given as listed by TCRdb.

The CDR3 spans 8 residues, counting both ends. CDR1 and CDR2 (germline): MNHEY, SVGAGI. This rearrangement joins TRBV6-5 to TRBJ1-2; the tabulated D call, TRBD1, remains unverified against the DNA. The receptor comes from a human donor in good health. What was sequenced was PBMCs. CDR3 in amino acids: CASSVALL.